This passage covers 9 T cell receptor beta chains from one sample sequenced in a study of T cell responses to AZD1222 COVID-19 vaccine. TCRdb keeps only in-frame clones here, not all; method: immunoSEQ multiplex PCR. The data hold 130,000 to 150,000 clones, with more than 75% observed a single time. The material was peripheral blood, obtained on day 0 of AZD1222 vaccination. These receptor sequences come from an adult in good health.

This clone is a singleton in its sample. This chain uses TRBV6-5 with TRBJ2-3; D unresolved. The V and J ends lost 2 bases and 1 base respectively, with 13 bases between them. The CDR3 is 16 amino acids. Germline CDR1 and CDR2: MNHEY and SVGAGI. CDR3 nucleotide sequence: TGTGCCAGCAGTTACGGGCCGGGTACGGGCACAGATACGCAGTATTTT. Translating it yields CASSYGPGTGTDTQYF.

The sample holds one count of this clone. The chain links TRBV15 to TRBJ1-1, with D unresolved. The CDR3 spans 13 residues. The V end was cut by 3 bases, the J end by 2 bases, with 7 bases between. Germline V gene sequence: CDR1 LNHNV, CDR2 YYDKDF (reference sequence). The CDR3 bases are TGTGCCACCAGCAGGACGGCCAACACTGAAGCTTTCTTT. This translates into CATSRTANTEAFF. The full variable domain, with the rest looked up from reference TRBV15 and TRBJ1-1, is DAMVIQNPRYQVTQFGKPVTLSCSQTLNHNVMYWYQQKSSQAPKLLFHYYDKDFNNEADTPDNFQSRRPNTSFCFLDIRSPGLGDTAMYLCATSRTANTEAFFGQGTRLTVV.

The V gene is TRBV3-1 (or the pseudogene TRBV3-2), the J gene TRBJ1-2; the match to TRBD1 covers 8 bases. J gave up 6 bases and V 1 base, and 16 bases lay outside the gene matches. The germline CDR1 and CDR2 sequences are LGHDT and YNNKEL (reference sequence). The CDR3 totals 18 residues. The CDR3 DNA sequence: TGTGCCAGCAGCCAAGGTCCGACAGGGGTGGGTTTGAGAGATGGCTACACCTTC. Its translation: CASSQGPTGVGLRDGYTF.

The V gene is TRBV28, the J gene TRBJ2-5, with 10 bases lining up with TRBD2. The CDR3 spans 15 residues. Trimming removed 2 bases from V and 4 bases from J; junction bases left unmatched: 4. CDR1 MDHEN and CDR2 SYDVKM come from the germline V gene. The CDR3 DNA sequence: TGTGCCAGCAGTTTAGGGCTAGCGGGAGTAGAGACCCAGTACTTC. Its translation is CASSLGLAGVETQYF. Supplemented by reference TRBV28 and TRBJ2-5, the full variable domain reads DVKVTQSSRYLVKRTGEKVFLECVQDMDHENMFWYRQDPGLGLRLIYFSYDVKMKEKGDIPEGYSVSREKKERFSLILESASTNQTSMYLCASSLGLAGVETQYFGPGTRLLVL.

The chain is built from TRBV6-6 and TRBJ1-4, with 9 bases lining up with TRBD1. CDR1 and CDR2 from the germline V gene are MNHNY and SVGAGI (reference sequence). CDR3 length equals 12 residues. J lost 8 bases, V lost 7 bases, and 2 bases had no gene match. The CDR3 DNA sequence: TGTGCCAGCACAGGACAGGGGGAAAAACTGTTTTTT. Protein product: CASTGQGEKLFF.

The J gene is TRBJ2-1, the V gene TRBV10-2, with TRBD1 matching over 9 bases. J lost 6 bases, V lost 3 bases, and 6 bases had no gene match. CDR1 and CDR2 from the germline V gene are WSHSY and SAAADI. The CDR3 spans 15 residues. The CDR3 is CASSERDRVVNEQFF. The CDR3, as DNA: TGCGCCAGCAGTGAAAGGGACAGGGTGGTCAATGAGCAGTTCTTC.

Written as DNA, the CDR3 is TGTGCCAGCAGTTACTCGACAGCTGGTGGCTACACCTTC. Translating it yields CASSYSTAGGYTF. This chain uses TRBV6-5 with TRBJ1-2; possibly TRBD1 for D (5 bases). Trimming removed 0 bases at V and 7 bases at J, with 9 bases between. This CDR3 has 13 residues. Looked up from germline, CDR1 is MNHEY and CDR2 is SVGAGI.

This rearrangement joins TRBV7-8 to TRBJ2-5; maybe TRBD2 (6 bases). The CDR3 is made up of 18 amino acids. CDR1 SGHVS and CDR2 FQNEAQ come from the germline V gene. Trimming left V 4 bases short and J 1 base short, with 22 bases between. The DNA of the CDR3 is TGTGCCAGCAGCTACGTCGGCCGCGGGGCGCGGTCCCAAGAGACCCAGTACTTC. Its protein is CASSYVGRGARSQETQYF.

The gene calls are TRBV6-2 or TRBV6-3 and TRBJ2-2; TRBD2 matches at 11 bases. V gave up 4 bases and J gave up 8 bases; unmatched junction bases: 9. CDR3 length: 16 amino acids. From germline, CDR1 is MNHEY and CDR2 SVGEGT. Here the CDR3 DNA reads TGTGCCAGCAGTTCCCTAGCGGGAGGAGTCTCAGGGGAGCTGTTTTTT. Its protein product is CASSSLAGGVSGELFF.